The next 17 T cell receptor beta chains were all read from a single sample in a study of T-cell reconstitution after alpha-beta-depleted transplantation in children. During its preparation, the TCRbeta library received unique molecular identifiers. Using its own MiXCR run on the PCR reads, TCRdb lists one record per CDR3 protein. The sample lists fewer than 350,000 distinct CDR3 sequences, over 9% seen once, with about 8% in the top ten. The source material was PBMCs, sampled before TCRalphabeta/CD19-depleted stem cell transplant. These receptors were taken from a boy under three years old with acute myeloid leukemia, due to receive a stem cell transplant.

This clonotype was seen at least ten times. This chain joins TRBV2 and TRBJ2-3; 9 bases match TRBD2. This CDR3 spans 16 amino acids. Losses at the gene ends were 7 bases for V and 3 bases for J; bases not matched to a gene: 11. Germline V gene data show CDR1 as SNHLY and CDR2 as FYNNEI. CDR3: CASIDLGLARTDTQYF. The CDR3 nucleotides are TGTGCCAGCATCGACCTCGGACTAGCGAGAACAGATACGCAGTATTTT. The whole variable domain, filled in from reference TRBV2 and TRBJ2-3, reads EPEVTQTPSHQVTQMGQEVILRCVPISNHLYFYWYRQILGQKVEFLVSFYNNEISEKSEIFDDQFSVERPDGSNFTLKIRSTKLEDSAMYFCASIDLGLARTDTQYFGPGTRLTVL.

This clonotype showed up many times. This chain joins TRBV18 and TRBJ2-5, with D hard to call. The CDR3 consists of 14 residues. Germline V lookup: CDR1 KGHSH, CDR2 LQKENI. The V end lost 0 bases, the J end lost 3 bases, and 8 bases lay between the germline ends. CDR3 residues: CASSPPTREETQYF. CDR3 sequence (DNA): TGTGCCAGCTCACCACCGACCAGAGAAGAGACCCAGTACTTC.

This clonotype occurred many times. This chain uses TRBV6-5 with TRBJ1-6, with no clear D. The V gene lost 8 bases and the J gene lost 0 bases, with 11 bases spanning the gap. Germline-derived CDR1 and CDR2 are MNHEY and SVGAGI. The CDR3 has 15 amino acids. The DNA of the CDR3 is TGTGCCAGCGAAACGTCCCGCTCCTATAATTCACCCCTCCACTTT. This codes for CASETSRSYNSPLHF.

In this sample, this clonotype turned up a few times. J is TRBJ2-5 and V is TRBV20-1; no reliable D call. The CDR3 is 15 amino acids. Germline CDR1 DFQATT, CDR2 SNEGSKA (reference sequence). V lost 0 bases and J lost 1, with 12 bases in between. CDR3 loop: CSARDIGSLQETQYF. Written as DNA, the CDR3 is TGCAGTGCTAGAGATATAGGCAGCCTCCAAGAGACCCAGTACTTC.

The chain is built from TRBV7-9 and TRBJ1-2, with D possibly TRBD1 on 5 matching bases. Germline values: CDR1 SEHNR, CDR2 FQNEAQ (reference sequence). The CDR3 is 13 amino acids. The V and J ends lost 1 base and 7 bases respectively, with 10 bases between them. DNA of the CDR3: TGTGCCAGCAGCTTAGTGGGGACCTTTGGCTACACCTTC. Translating gives CASSLVGTFGYTF.

This clonotype has at least ten counts. The V gene is TRBV7-2, the J gene TRBJ2-1; TRBD2 aligns across 10 bases. Germline CDR1 is SGHTA and CDR2 is FQGNSA. The V and J ends lost 2 bases and 7 bases, in that order; junction bases with no gene match: 5. The CDR3 runs to 15 residues. The CDR3 loop is CASSLNLAGVNEQFF. For the CDR3, the DNA is TGTGCCAGCAGCTTAAATCTAGCGGGAGTAAATGAGCAGTTCTTC. The full variable domain, rest sourced from reference TRBV7-2 and TRBJ2-1, is GAGVSQSPSNKVTEKGKDVELRCDPISGHTALYWYRQSLGQGLEFLIYFQGNSAPDKSGLPSDRFSAERTGGSVSTLTIQRTQQEDSAVYLCASSLNLAGVNEQFFGPGTRLTVL.

Only a few counts were recorded for this clonotype. The gene calls are TRBV4-1 and TRBJ2-4, with D possibly TRBD2 on 6 matching bases. Germline assignment: CDR1 MGHRA and CDR2 YSYEKL. Deletions cut 6 bases from V and 9 bases from J, with 21 bases between. CDR3 length: 15 amino acids. CDR3 DNA sequence: TGCGCCAGCAGTCCTACTCCTCCGCTAGCGATCATTCAGTACTTC. Translation: CASSPTPPLAIIQYF.

The chain has TRBV20-1 and TRBJ2-3; the D gene is possibly TRBD2 (7 bases). CDR1 is DFQATT and CDR2 is SNEGSKA in the germline V gene (reference sequence). The V gene lost 3 bases and the J gene lost 0 bases, with 16 bases spanning the gap. The CDR3 is made up of 16 amino acids. The CDR3 reads CSASPAGASSTDTQYF. The CDR3 coding sequence is TGCAGTGCTAGCCCCGCGGGGGCCTCAAGCACAGATACGCAGTATTTT.

This clonotype came up a few times. For the CDR3, the DNA is TGTGCCAGCAGCCCAGGGGAAAGGGGCACAGATACGCAGTATTTT. It specifies CASSPGERGTDTQYF. This rearrangement joins TRBV6-1 to TRBJ2-3; TRBD1 is a possible D gene (6 bases). The CDR3 has 15 residues. Trimming stripped 6 bases from V and 1 base from J, with 14 bases between. CDR1 and CDR2 from the germline V gene are MNHNS and SASEGT.

The gene calls are TRBV3-1 and TRBJ1-4, with D maybe TRBD1 (5 bases). The V and J ends lost 1 base and 8 bases respectively, with 11 bases between them. Germline values: CDR1 LGHDT, CDR2 YNNKEL (reference sequence). This CDR3 contains 14 residues. CDR3 bases: TGTGCCAGCAGCCAAGCGACAGTCAGCGAAAAACTGTTTTTT. Translating gives CASSQATVSEKLFF.

V gene TRBV28 combines with J gene TRBJ2-7; perhaps TRBD1 as D (6 bases). Germline V gene sequence: CDR1 MDHEN, CDR2 SYDVKM. With 8 bases removed from V and 6 bases from J, the gap between germline ends came to 20 bases. The CDR3 consists of 14 residues. CDR3 sequence reads: CASCLNRALAEQYF. The CDR3 DNA reads TGTGCCAGCTGTCTGAACAGGGCCCTCGCCGAGCAGTACTTC.

The table lists this clonotype with many counts. The chain's CDR3 is CASSVTNSGEQYF. The CDR3 nucleotides are TGCGCCAGCAGCGTAACGAACAGCGGGGAGCAGTACTTC. This sequence joins TRBV5-1 and TRBJ2-7, with a possible D match to TRBD2 (6 bases). The CDR3 sequence is 13 residues long. CDR1 SGHRS and CDR2 YFSETQ come from the germline V gene. The V gene lost 4 bases and the J gene lost 7 bases, with 15 bases spanning the gap.

This clonotype was recorded at least ten times. This chain joins TRBV21-1 and TRBJ2-3; the table gives TRBD2 as D, unverified against the DNA. TRBV21-1 is recorded as a pseudogene. The CDR3 loop spans 20 amino acids. CDR3 sequence (DNA): TGTGCCAGCAGCAAAGCTCCCTGTCTAGCGGGAGCCTCTAGCACAGATACGCAGTATTTT. Translating it yields CASSKAPCLAGASSTDTQYF.

This clonotype has a count of ten or more. This chain uses TRBV5-5 with TRBJ2-2; the D gene could be TRBD1 or TRBD2 (5 bases each). This CDR3 has 15 amino acids. Germline V lookup: CDR1 SGHKS, CDR2 YYEKEE (reference sequence). V was shortened by 4 bases and J by 3 bases, with 13 bases between the two germline ends. The CDR3 DNA reads as TGTGCCAGCAGCCCCGGGACGTATCACACCGGGGAGCTGTTTTTT. Amino acid sequence: CASSPGTYHTGELFF.

This clonotype was seen at least ten times. V gene TRBV3-1 combines with J gene TRBJ1-5, with D possibly TRBD1 on 5 matching bases. The CDR3 is 13 residues long. From germline, CDR1 is LGHDT and CDR2 YNNKEL (reference sequence). Between the trimmed V and J ends, which lost 1 base and 7 bases, there was a span of 8 bases. The CDR3 loop is CASSQVGAQPQHF. The CDR3 coding sequence is TGTGCCAGCAGCCAAGTCGGGGCCCAGCCCCAGCATTTT.

This clonotype has a handful of counts. The V gene is TRBV11-1, the J gene TRBJ1-3; D possibly corresponds to TRBD1 (5 bases). V lost 3 bases to trimming and J lost 0 bases, with 12 bases between them. CDR3 length equals 16 residues. Looked up from germline, CDR1 is SGHAT and CDR2 is FQDESV (reference sequence). The CDR3: CASSFTGRTSGNTIYF. CDR3 in DNA: TGTGCCAGCAGCTTTACGGGACGTACCTCTGGAAACACCATATATTTT.

This clonotype was picked up many times. The gene calls are TRBV5-1 and TRBJ1-5; no clear D gene. V dropped 0 bases and J dropped 5 bases, with 15 bases sitting between them. Germline values: CDR1 SGHRS, CDR2 YFSETQ. The CDR3 runs to 16 residues. The CDR3, as DNA: TGCGCCAGCAGCTTGGATGCCGGGCCGCCGGATCAGCCCCAGCATTTT. The encoded protein is CASSLDAGPPDQPQHF.